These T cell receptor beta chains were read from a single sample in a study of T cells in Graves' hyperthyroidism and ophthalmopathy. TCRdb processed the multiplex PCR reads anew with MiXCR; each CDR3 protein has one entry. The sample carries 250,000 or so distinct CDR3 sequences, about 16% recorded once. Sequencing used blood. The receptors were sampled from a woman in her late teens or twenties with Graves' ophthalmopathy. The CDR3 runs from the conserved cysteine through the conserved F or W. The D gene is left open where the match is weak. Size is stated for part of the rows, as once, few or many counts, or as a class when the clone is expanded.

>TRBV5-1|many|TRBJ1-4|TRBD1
CASSLVPLDRVYNEKLFF
TGCGCCAGCAGCTTGGTCCCGCTAGACAGGGTATATAATGAAAAACTGTTTTTT
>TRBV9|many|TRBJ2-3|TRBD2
CASSVNSAGGMTDTQYF
TGTGCCAGCAGCGTAAATTCAGCGGGAGGTATGACAGATACGCAGTATTTT
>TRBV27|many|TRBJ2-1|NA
CASSLLETSYNEQFF
TGTGCCAGCAGTTTGCTAGAGACCTCCTACAATGAGCAGTTCTTC
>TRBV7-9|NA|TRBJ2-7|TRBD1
CASSKGQGANGEQYF
TGTGCCAGCAGCAAGGGACAGGGGGCGAACGGGGAGCAGTACTTC
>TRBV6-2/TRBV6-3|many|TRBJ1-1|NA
CASSYKALDTEAFF
TGTGCCAGCAGTTACAAGGCCTTGGACACTGAAGCTTTCTTT
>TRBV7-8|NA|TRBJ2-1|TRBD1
CASSLGIRGRRSYNEQFF
TGTGCCAGCAGCTTAGGGATTAGGGGGCGGAGGTCCTACAATGAGCAGTTCTTC
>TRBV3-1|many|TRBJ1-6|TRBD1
CASSHSTLKDRAGRSPLHF
TGTGCCAGCAGCCACAGCACGCTCAAGGACAGGGCGGGACGATCACCCCTCCACTTT
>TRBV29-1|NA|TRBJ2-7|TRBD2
CSVGRNGRDEQYF
TGCAGCGTTGGGCGGAACGGGAGGGACGAGCAGTACTTC
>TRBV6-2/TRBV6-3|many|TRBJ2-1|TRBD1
CASSYAGTGKFF
TGTGCCAGCAGTTACGCCGGGACAGGAAAGTTCTTC
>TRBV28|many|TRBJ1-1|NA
CASSLTGWSTEAFF
TGTGCCAGCAGTTTAACAGGCTGGAGCACTGAAGCTTTCTTT
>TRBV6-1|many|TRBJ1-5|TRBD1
CASTKGTDSNQPQHF
TGTGCCAGCACTAAGGGGACAGATAGCAATCAGCCCCAGCATTTT
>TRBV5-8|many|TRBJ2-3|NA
CASSPGSETLGTDTQYF
TGTGCCAGCAGTCCAGGATCTGAGACCCTTGGCACAGATACGCAGTATTTT
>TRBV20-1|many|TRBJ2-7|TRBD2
CSARDLGSGDPYEQYF
TGCAGTGCTAGAGATCTTGGTAGCGGGGACCCCTACGAGCAGTACTTC
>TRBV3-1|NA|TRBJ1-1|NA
CASSQLQNTEAFF
TGTGCCAGCAGCCAGTTGCAGAACACTGAAGCTTTCTTT
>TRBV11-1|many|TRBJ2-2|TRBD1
CASSRPGQGATGELFF
TGTGCCAGCAGCCGACCGGGACAGGGTGCCACCGGGGAGCTGTTTTTT
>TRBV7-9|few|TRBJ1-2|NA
CASSPAMGGDYGYTF
TGTGCCAGCAGCCCCGCAATGGGGGGCGACTATGGCTACACCTTC
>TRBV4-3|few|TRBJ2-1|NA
CASSQAAAGAVSGNEQFF
TGCGCCAGCAGCCAAGCAGCCGCGGGGGCTGTTTCGGGCAATGAGCAGTTCTTC
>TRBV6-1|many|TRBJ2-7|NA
CASSERVFGTSYEQYF
TGTGCCAGCAGTGAAAGGGTCTTCGGGACTTCCTACGAGCAGTACTTC
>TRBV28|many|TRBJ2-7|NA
CASSPLGGSSYEQYF
TGTGCCAGCAGTCCTCTCGGAGGGAGCTCCTACGAGCAGTACTTC
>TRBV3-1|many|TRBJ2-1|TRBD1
CASSQAGTGAREQFF
TGTGCCAGCAGCCAAGCTGGGACAGGGGCCCGAGAGCAGTTCTTC
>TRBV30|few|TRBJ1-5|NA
CAWSVDQLQPQHF
TGTGCCTGGAGTGTAGACCAGCTCCAGCCCCAGCATTTT
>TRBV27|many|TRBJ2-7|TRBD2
CASRGGWSGSSWNF
TGTGCCAGCAGGGGGGGTTGGAGCGGGAGCTCTTGGAACTTC
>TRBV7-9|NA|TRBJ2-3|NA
CASSLELSGTDTQYF
TGTGCCAGCAGCTTAGAACTATCGGGCACAGATACGCAGTATTTT
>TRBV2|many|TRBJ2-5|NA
CASRKTSGPQETQYF
TGTGCCAGCAGGAAGACTTCGGGACCCCAAGAGACCCAGTACTTC
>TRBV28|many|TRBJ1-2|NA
CASSSGVDGYTF
TGTGCCAGCAGTTCAGGGGTGGATGGCTACACCTTC
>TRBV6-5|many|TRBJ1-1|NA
CASSYSRGNTEAFF
TGTGCCAGCAGTTACTCGAGGGGTAACACTGAAGCTTTCTTT
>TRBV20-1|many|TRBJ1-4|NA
CSARALQGVNEKLFF
TGCAGTGCTAGAGCCCTACAGGGCGTTAATGAAAAACTGTTTTTT
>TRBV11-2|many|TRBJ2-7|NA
CASSLDRDNYEQYF
TGTGCCAGCAGCTTAGACAGGGACAACTACGAGCAGTACTTC
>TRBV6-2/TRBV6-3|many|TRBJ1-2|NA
CASSRSGATGYTF
TGTGCCAGCAGCCGCTCGGGGGCGACGGGCTACACCTTC
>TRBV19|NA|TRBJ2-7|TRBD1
CASRGPGTDSYEQYF
TGTGCCAGTAGAGGCCCCGGGACAGATTCCTACGAGCAGTACTTC
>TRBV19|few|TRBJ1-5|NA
CASSIGGSGYQPQHF
TGTGCCAGTAGTATAGGGGGATCGGGATATCAGCCCCAGCATTTT
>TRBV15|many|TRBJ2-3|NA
CATSRDTSPDTQYF
TGTGCCACCAGCAGAGATACCTCCCCCGATACGCAGTATTTT
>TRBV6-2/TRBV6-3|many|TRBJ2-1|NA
CASTGSGINEQFF
TGTGCCAGCACCGGGTCAGGCATAAATGAGCAGTTCTTC
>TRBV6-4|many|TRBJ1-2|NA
CASSPPLYGYTF
TGTGCCAGCAGCCCACCCCTGTATGGCTACACCTTC
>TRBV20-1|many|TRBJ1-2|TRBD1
CSAAYRGSSSPYGYTF
TGCAGTGCTGCCTACAGGGGTAGTTCCTCCCCCTATGGCTACACCTTC
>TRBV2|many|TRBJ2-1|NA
CASSPPMRGIYNEQFF
TGTGCCAGCAGTCCACCAATGCGGGGTATTTACAATGAGCAGTTCTTC
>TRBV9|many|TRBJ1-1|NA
CASSVGSGNTEAFF
TGTGCCAGCAGCGTAGGGAGTGGGAACACTGAAGCTTTCTTT